This is a list of T cell receptor beta chains from one sample in a study of cytomegalovirus exposure and HLA in healthy donors. Clones were read by immunoSEQ multiplex PCR, and TCRdb kept only the in-frame ones, dropping some. The sample yields 150,000 to 200,000 clones, around 82% seen once. The sample taken for sequencing was PBMCs. These receptors originate from a man aged 18 to 30 in good health and CMV-seronegative. The CDR3 runs from the conserved cysteine through the conserved F or W. D genes are given only for firm matches. Expanded clones are given a class, and other clones once, few, many or no size at all.

abundance	d_gene	v_gene	j_gene	CDR3nt	CDR3aa
-	TRBD1	TRBV7-9	TRBJ2-7	TGTGCCAGCAGCTGGGGACAGCGACCCGAGCAGTACTTC	CASSWGQRPEQYF
-	-	TRBV4-1	TRBJ1-1	TGCGCCAGCAGCCGCACAGGGAACACTGAAGCTTTCTTT	CASSRTGNTEAFF
medium-sized	TRBD1	TRBV25-1	TRBJ2-1	TGTGCCAGCAGAGGGACAGGGAGTTACAATGAGCAGTTCTTC	CASRGTGSYNEQFF
once	TRBD1	TRBV5-4	TRBJ2-7	TGTGCCAGCAGCTCCGGGACAGCAGTCTCCTACGAGCAGTACTTC	CASSSGTAVSYEQYF
-	-	TRBV9	TRBJ1-2	TGTGCCAGCAGCGAACTGGACACTAACTATGGCTACACCTTC	CASSELDTNYGYTF
-	-	TRBV15	TRBJ2-5	TGTGCCACCAGCACTGCCGGGCGCAGGGCGACGGAGACCCAGTACTTC	CATSTAGRRATETQYF
-	-	TRBV5-1	TRBJ2-7	TGCGCCAGCAGCCTAAGTCCTGAGGGGACACAGTACTTC	CASSLSPEGTQYF
few	-	TRBV4-2	TRBJ2-7	TGTGCCAGCAGCCAAGTTTCGGGCGAGCAGTACTTC	CASSQVSGEQYF
-	TRBD2	TRBV13	TRBJ2-5	TGTGCCAGCAGCTTAGGCCGGGGGGGCTTTGGAGAGACCCAGTACTTC	CASSLGRGGFGETQYF
-	-	TRBV19	TRBJ1-5	TGTGCCAGTAGGAGGGCAAGCAATCAGCCCCAGCATTTT	CASRRASNQPQHF
-	TRBD2	TRBV9	TRBJ2-3	TGTGCCAGCACCCGATCGCCGACTAGCGGCACAGATACGCAGTATTTT	CASTRSPTSGTDTQYF
few	TRBD1	TRBV7-9	TRBJ2-7	TGTGCCAGCAGCTTAGTGGGACAGGGGGCTCGAGGAGAGCAGTACTTC	CASSLVGQGARGEQYF
once	TRBD1	TRBV5-1	TRBJ2-7	TGCGCCAGCAGCCCCCTCGGGGGACAGGGGTCCTACGAGCAGTACTTC	CASSPLGGQGSYEQYF
few	-	TRBV4-1	TRBJ1-1	TGCGCCAGCAGCCAAGCGGACAGCCGAAATGAAGCTTTCTTT	CASSQADSRNEAFF
-	TRBD1	TRBV29-1	TRBJ2-7	TGCAGCGTTGAAGATGGACGGGGGACAGGGGATTCCTACGAGCAGTACTTC	CSVEDGRGTGDSYEQYF
-	-	TRBV18	TRBJ1-3	TGTGCCAGCTCACCCTGGCGCAGGGGATCTGGAAACACCATATATTTT	CASSPWRRGSGNTIYF
-	TRBD2	TRBV7-8	TRBJ2-7	TGTGCCAGCAGCTTAGCGCGGCTAGCGGGAGTTTTAGCCTACGAGCAGTACTTC	CASSLARLAGVLAYEQYF
-	TRBD2	TRBV5-1	TRBJ2-7	TGCGCCAGCAGCGTCGGGACTAGGGGGGAGCAGTACTTC	CASSVGTRGEQYF
-	-	TRBV10-3	TRBJ2-7	TGTGCCATCAGTGCGGGCCCAGGGCCACCCTACGAGCAGTACTTC	CAISAGPGPPYEQYF
few	-	TRBV7-2	TRBJ1-1	TGTGCCAGCAGCTTTCAGGGGAAGGACACTGAAGCTTTCTTT	CASSFQGKDTEAFF
-	-	TRBV11-2	TRBJ1-2	TGTGCCAGCAGCCGAGGGGGGGAAGGCTACACCTTC	CASSRGGEGYTF
-	-	TRBV7-9	TRBJ1-1	TGTGCCAGCAGCTTTGGTAGGGGCGAAGCTTTCTTT	CASSFGRGEAFF
-	TRBD1	TRBV18	TRBJ1-1	TGTGCCAGCTCACCCTTGACAGGGGGAGGGACTGAAGCTTTCTTT	CASSPLTGGGTEAFF
-	-	TRBV7-3	TRBJ2-1	TGTGCCAGCAGCTTATCGATCAGCTCCTACAATGAGCAGTTCTTC	CASSLSISSYNEQFF
-	-	TRBV27	TRBJ2-6	TGTGCCAGCAGTTCTCTAGGGGGGGAATATCCCACCGCAGGGCTTATCTCTGGGGCCAACGTCCTGACTTTC	CASSSLGGEYPTAGLISGANVLTF
-	-	TRBV5-6	TRBJ2-5	TGTGCCAGCAGCTTGTCCGGGAAGGGAGAGACCCAGTACTTC	CASSLSGKGETQYF
once	TRBD1	TRBV28	TRBJ1-5	TGTGCCAGCAGTTTATCGGGCAGGGGGAATAGCAATCAGCCCCAGCATTTT	CASSLSGRGNSNQPQHF
-	-	TRBV5-6	TRBJ1-4	TGTGCCAGCAGCTGGGGGGGGATGCCAACTAATGAAAAACTGTTTTTT	CASSWGGMPTNEKLFF
-	TRBD1	TRBV28	TRBJ1-2	TGTGCCAGCAGTTTTCGTCTGACAGGGGGGAACTATGGCTACACCTTC	CASSFRLTGGNYGYTF
few	TRBD1	TRBV14	TRBJ2-2	TGTGCCAGCAGTTATAGGGACAGAGATCGCGGGGAGCTGTTTTTT	CASSYRDRDRGELFF
few	TRBD2	TRBV29-1	TRBJ2-7	TGCAGCGTTGAGAAGGGGACTAGCGGGAGACACGAGCAGTACTTC	CSVEKGTSGRHEQYF
-	TRBD1	TRBV27	TRBJ1-2	TGTGCCAGCAGGTGGGGTATCGAGGCAGGGGGTTATGGCTACACCTTC	CASRWGIEAGGYGYTF
-	TRBD1	TRBV18	TRBJ1-5	TGTGCCAGCTCCCCGCGACAGGGACGGAATCAGCCCCAGCATTTT	CASSPRQGRNQPQHF